The clone carrying this T cell receptor (beta chain) was seen a few times. V dropped 0 bases and J dropped 7 bases, with 6 bases sitting between them. The CDR3 contains 12 residues. The germline V gene encodes CDR1 ENHRY and CDR2 SYGVKD. This table comes from immunoSEQ multiplex PCR, and its TCRdb copy is limited to in-frame clones, with some not included. The data contain 60,000 to 70,000 clones, over 75% of them singletons. This specimen belongs to a study of control samples from healthy donors and cancer patients. The TCR comes from a middle-aged man in good health. This rearrangement joins TRBV10-3 to TRBJ1-2, with no clear D. The material sequenced was blood. CDR3 DNA sequence: TGTGCCATCAGTGAGTCAACAGTTGGCTACACCTTC. This translates into CAISESTVGYTF.